This is a list of T cell receptor beta chains from one sample in a study of T cell responses to AZD1222 COVID-19 vaccine. The table came from immunoSEQ multiplex PCR; TCRdb's copy has only in-frame clones and leaves some out. The sample includes approximately 190,000 clones, approximately 90% of them seen just once. The source material was peripheral blood, sampled on day 0 of AZD1222 vaccination. The receptors were sampled from an adult in good health. Each CDR3 is given with its conserved first and last residue. Rows may omit the clone size; those that give it use once, few, many or a size class.

J gene,V gene,clone size,CDR3 protein
TRBJ1-1,TRBV10-3,NA,CAISDGLTNTEAFF
TRBJ1-5,TRBV6-2/TRBV6-3,NA,CASSQDPRGTGYNQPQHF
TRBJ2-7,TRBV4-3,NA,CASSQGTQYEQYF
TRBJ2-7,TRBV7-9,NA,CASSPSGQAYEQYF
TRBJ1-2,TRBV3-1/TRBV3-2,NA,CASSTVTGGRGGYTF
TRBJ2-2,TRBV9,once,CASSARTSAVGELFF
TRBJ2-2,TRBV9,NA,CASSPRVTGELFF
TRBJ1-1,TRBV16,NA,CASSPVGTEAFF
TRBJ2-7,TRBV27,NA,CASRPTGTGNYEQYF
TRBJ2-3,TRBV18,NA,CASSPGGKTDTQYF
TRBJ2-1,TRBV7-9,NA,CASSPRSSYNEQFF
TRBJ2-7,TRBV2,few,CASSDPRQGSDSYEQYF
TRBJ1-4,TRBV7-7,NA,CASSLGTFEKLFF
TRBJ1-6,TRBV5-1,NA,CASMDPGQGHSPLHF
TRBJ2-4,TRBV11-2,NA,CASSLRPSGRDIQYF
TRBJ1-3,TRBV5-4,NA,CASSLGTGAFSGNTIYF